The 16 T cell receptor beta chains in this list originate from one sample, sequenced in a study of blood T cells in healthy people across ages. Together with a sample-barcoded 5' primer, a J-beta primer mix was included in a second PCR lasting about 6 to 11 cycles. TCRdb itself ran the 5' RACE reads through MiXCR, one entry per CDR3 protein. The sample carries approximately 1,000,000 distinct CDR3 sequences, less than 45% recorded once. Material: blood. The source of these receptors is a man between 18 and 29 years old in good health.

The CDR3 loop reads CASSPRLTSGSNEQFF. CDR3 bases: TGTGCCAGCAGCCCTCGTTTAACCAGCGGGAGCAATGAGCAGTTCTTC. The chain links TRBV6-2 or TRBV6-3 to TRBJ2-1, with 8 bases aligning to TRBD2. The CDR3 has 16 residues. The junction had 13 bases not matched to a gene; V was cut back by 6 bases and J by 6 bases. The germline V gene encodes CDR1 MNHEY and CDR2 SVGEGT.

This clonotype was seen a handful of times. The chain uses TRBV9 and TRBJ1-1; the match to TRBD1 covers 9 bases. Per the germline V gene, CDR1 is SGDLS and CDR2 is YYNGEE. The junction had 8 bases not matched to a gene; V was cut back by 3 bases and J by 5 bases. This CDR3 has 15 residues. CDR3 protein: CASSDRTGVKTEAFF. The CDR3 DNA is TGTGCCAGCAGCGATCGGACAGGGGTTAAAACTGAAGCTTTCTTT.

The J gene is TRBJ2-1, the V gene TRBV2; 11 positions match TRBD1. J lost 9 bases, V lost 6 bases, and 13 bases had no gene match. In germline, CDR1 is SNHLY, CDR2 FYNNEI. This CDR3 has 16 residues. The CDR3 coding sequence is TGTGCCAGCAGGGGACAAGGGACAGGGGGATTCAGTGAGCAGTTCTTC. Translation: CASRGQGTGGFSEQFF.

The chain links TRBV3-1 to TRBJ1-6, with unresolved D. The germline V and J ends were trimmed by 0 bases and 4 bases, with 7 bases remaining between them. The CDR3 is 15 amino acids. Germline V gives CDR1 LGHDT, CDR2 YNNKEL (reference sequence). CDR3 residues: CASSQEGIYNSPLHF. CDR3 DNA sequence: TGTGCCAGCAGCCAAGAGGGGATTTATAATTCACCCCTCCACTTT.

The chain employs TRBV12-3 or TRBV12-4 and TRBJ2-5; TRBD2 matches 9 bases. The V segment lost 5 bases and the J segment 2 bases; nucleotides outside the gene matches: 6. The CDR3 has 15 amino acids. The CDR3 DNA is TGTGCCAGCAGTCTCCGGAGCGGGGGGCAAGAGACCCAGTACTTC. This codes for CASSLRSGGQETQYF.

This chain connects TRBV7-2 to TRBJ1-6, with unresolved D. Trimming shortened V by 4 bases and J by 10 bases, and 8 bases separated the two germline ends. Germline V gives CDR1 SGHTA, CDR2 FQGNSA. This CDR3 contains 12 residues. CDR3 in amino acids: CASSSWPSPLHF. In DNA form, the CDR3 reads TGTGCCAGCAGCTCCTGGCCGTCACCCCTCCACTTT.

This clonotype showed up just a few times. The genes are TRBV20-1 and TRBJ1-5; 8 nucleotides line up with TRBD1. The CDR3 totals 15 residues. CDR1 is DFQATT and CDR2 is SNEGSKA in the germline V gene (reference sequence). Losses at the gene ends were 1 base for V and 6 bases for J; bases not matched to a gene: 8. Written as DNA, the CDR3 is TGCAGTGCTAGAGGGACAGGGCTGGCGGGTCAGCCCCAGCATTTT. As protein: CSARGTGLAGQPQHF.

On this clonotype: Sequence at one end of the junction differs from germline and may be a read error. The chain has TRBV6-2 or TRBV6-3 and TRBJ1-2; possibly TRBD1 for D (6 bases). CDR1 is MNHEY and CDR2 is SVGEGT in the germline V gene. The CDR3 is made up of 19 amino acids. DNA for the CDR3: TGTGCCGGCAGTTACGGGGCTTGGACAGTCCCCCCACAAGACTATGGCTACACCTTC. Translation: CAGSYGAWTVPPQDYGYTF.

This chain joins TRBV7-9 and TRBJ1-6, with TRBD1 as a possible D gene (5 bases). Trimming took 3 bases from V and 2 from J, leaving 8 bases between them. This CDR3 is 15 amino acids long. The germline gives CDR1 SEHNR, CDR2 FQNEAQ (reference sequence). The CDR3 bases are TGTGCCAGCAGCTTGGGGGAAGCCTATAATTCACCCCTCCACTTT. This translates into CASSLGEAYNSPLHF.

This clonotype was recorded a few times. This chain connects TRBV20-1 to TRBJ2-5; D gene uncertain. The germline V gene encodes CDR1 DFQATT and CDR2 SNEGSKA (reference sequence). Trimming shortened V by 6 bases and J by 4 bases, and 9 bases separated the two germline ends. This CDR3 contains 11 residues. This CDR3 reads CSANAPETQYF. Written as DNA, the CDR3 is TGCAGTGCCAACGCCCCAGAGACCCAGTACTTC.

The chain couples TRBV11-1 to TRBJ2-3; 9 positions match TRBD2. The ends lost 5 bases at V and 1 base at J; junction bases unmatched: 7. The V gene's germline CDR1 is SGHAT and CDR2 FQDESV (reference sequence). This CDR3 region has 16 residues. Here the CDR3 reads CASSPIAGAGTDTQYF. CDR3 coding DNA: TGTGCCAGCAGCCCCATAGCGGGGGCCGGCACAGATACGCAGTATTTT.

This clonotype was recorded a few times. This chain links TRBV5-5 with TRBJ2-5; possible D gene TRBD1, 5 bases. Between the trimmed V and J ends, which lost 3 bases and 11 bases, there was a span of 20 bases. CDR1 and CDR2 (germline): SGHKS, YYEKEE (reference sequence). This CDR3 comprises 14 residues. The CDR3 reads CASSSTDPSGEQYF. The CDR3 bases are TGTGCCAGCAGCTCGACAGATCCCTCGGGTGAGCAGTACTTC.

The rearrangement uses TRBV25-1 and TRBJ2-3; D is ambiguous. Germline V CDR1 and CDR2: MGHDK, SYGVNS. The CDR3 is 14 residues long. V was pared by 3 bases and J by 0 bases, with 7 bases between. The CDR3 DNA is TGTGCCAGCAGTGACCCAGCAAGCACAGATACGCAGTATTTT. This encodes CASSDPASTDTQYF.

The rearrangement joins TRBV20-1 to TRBJ2-1, with a weak D call TRBD1 (6 bases). In germline, CDR1 is DFQATT, CDR2 SNEGSKA (reference sequence). CDR3 size: 14 residues. CDR3 DNA sequence: TGCTCCCACTACCAGGGGAGCTCCTACAATGAGCAGTTCTTC. Translated: CSHYQGSSYNEQFF.

The rearrangement uses TRBV14 and TRBJ1-2; 8 nucleotides line up with TRBD1. Germline CDR1 is SGHDN and CDR2 is FVKESK. Trimming took 1 base from V and 10 from J; bases not matched to a gene: 5. The CDR3 extends over 13 amino acids. The CDR3 DNA follows: TGTGCCAGCAGCCAAGCGCGGACAGGGAACTACACCTTC. Residues: CASSQARTGNYTF.

This rearrangement joins TRBV20-1 to TRBJ2-2; D unresolved. Germline-derived CDR1 and CDR2 are DFQATT and SNEGSKA (reference sequence). The CDR3 runs to 15 residues. The V and J ends lost 0 bases and 5 bases respectively, with 13 bases between them. CDR3 DNA: TGCAGTGCTAGAGATTTAGCCCGGCGGACCGGGGAGCTGTTTTTT. Translating it yields CSARDLARRTGELFF.